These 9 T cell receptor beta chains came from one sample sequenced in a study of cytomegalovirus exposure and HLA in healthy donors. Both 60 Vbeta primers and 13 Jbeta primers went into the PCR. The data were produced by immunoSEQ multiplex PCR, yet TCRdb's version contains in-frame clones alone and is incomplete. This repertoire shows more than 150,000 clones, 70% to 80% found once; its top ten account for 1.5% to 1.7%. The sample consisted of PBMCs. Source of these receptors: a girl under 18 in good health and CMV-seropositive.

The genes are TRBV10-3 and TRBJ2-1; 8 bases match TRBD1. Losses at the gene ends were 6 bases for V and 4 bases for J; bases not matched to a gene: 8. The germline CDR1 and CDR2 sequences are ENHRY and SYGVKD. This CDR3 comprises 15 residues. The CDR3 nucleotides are TGTGCCATCAGAACCGGGACAGGTCGTTACAATGAGCAGTTCTTC. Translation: CAIRTGTGRYNEQFF.

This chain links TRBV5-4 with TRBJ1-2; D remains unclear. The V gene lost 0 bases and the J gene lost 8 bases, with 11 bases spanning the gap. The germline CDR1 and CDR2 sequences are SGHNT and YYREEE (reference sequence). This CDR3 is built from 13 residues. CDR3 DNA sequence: TGTGCCAGCAGCTTGGCATACGGGAGGGGCTACACCTTC. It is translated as CASSLAYGRGYTF.

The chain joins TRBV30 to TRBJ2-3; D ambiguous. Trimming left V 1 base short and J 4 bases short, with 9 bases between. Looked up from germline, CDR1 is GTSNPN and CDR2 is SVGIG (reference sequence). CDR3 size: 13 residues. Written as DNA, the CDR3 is TGTGCCTGGAGTGCCCAAACTTCAGATACGCAGTATTTT. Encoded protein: CAWSAQTSDTQYF.

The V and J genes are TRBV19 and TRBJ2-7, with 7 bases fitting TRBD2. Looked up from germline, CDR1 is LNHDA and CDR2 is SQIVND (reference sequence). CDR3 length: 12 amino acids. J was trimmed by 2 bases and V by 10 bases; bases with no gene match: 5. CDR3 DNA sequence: TGTGCCACCTCTCGGGGGGCCTACGAGCAGTACTTC. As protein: CATSRGAYEQYF. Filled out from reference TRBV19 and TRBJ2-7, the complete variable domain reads DGGITQSPKYLFRKEGQNVTLSCEQNLNHDAMYWYRQDPGQGLRLIYYSQIVNDFQKGDIAEGYSVSREKKESFPLTVTSAQKNPTAFYLCATSRGAYEQYFGPGTRLTVT.

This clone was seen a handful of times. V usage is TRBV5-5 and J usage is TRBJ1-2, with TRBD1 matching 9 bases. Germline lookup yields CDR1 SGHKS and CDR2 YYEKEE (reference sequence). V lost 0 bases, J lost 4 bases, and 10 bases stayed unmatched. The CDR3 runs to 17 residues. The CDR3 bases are TGTGCCAGCAGCTTGGCAGTCGGGGGACAGGGTGGCTATGGCTACACCTTC. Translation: CASSLAVGGQGGYGYTF.

The CDR3 loop is CASSDRGFNTDTQYF. CDR3 sequence (DNA): TGTGCCAGCAGTGACCGGGGGTTTAACACAGATACGCAGTATTTT. The chain uses TRBV2 and TRBJ2-3; maybe TRBD2 (6 bases). Between the trimmed V and J ends, which lost 3 bases and 2 bases, there was a span of 12 bases. Germline V gene sequence: CDR1 SNHLY, CDR2 FYNNEI. The length of the CDR3 is 15 residues.

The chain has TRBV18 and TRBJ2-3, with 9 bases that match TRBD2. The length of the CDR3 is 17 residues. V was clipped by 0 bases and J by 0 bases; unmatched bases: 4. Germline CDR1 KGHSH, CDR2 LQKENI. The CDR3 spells CASSPPGLAYSTDTQYF. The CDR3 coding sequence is TGTGCCAGCTCACCACCGGGACTAGCATATAGCACAGATACGCAGTATTTT.

This CDR3 is CASSLKGYEQFF. CDR3 in DNA: TGTGCCAGCAGTTTAAAGGGGTATGAGCAGTTCTTC. The chain carries TRBV28 and TRBJ2-1; a weak D match, TRBD1 (5 bases). The CDR3 consists of 12 residues. V was shortened by 2 bases and J by 8 bases, with 7 bases between the two germline ends. Germline assignment: CDR1 MDHEN and CDR2 SYDVKM.

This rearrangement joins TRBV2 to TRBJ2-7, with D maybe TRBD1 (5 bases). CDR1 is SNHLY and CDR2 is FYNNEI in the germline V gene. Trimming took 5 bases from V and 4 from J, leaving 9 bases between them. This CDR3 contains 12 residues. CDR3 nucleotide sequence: TGTGCCAGCAGTCCAGGGCTATACGAGCAGTACTTC. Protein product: CASSPGLYEQYF. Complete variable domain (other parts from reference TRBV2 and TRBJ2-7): EPEVTQTPSHQVTQMGQEVILRCVPISNHLYFYWYRQILGQKVEFLVSFYNNEISEKSEIFDDQFSVERPDGSNFTLKIRSTKLEDSAMYFCASSPGLYEQYFGPGTRLTVT.